The text below deals with one T cell receptor (beta chain). Trimming pared 4 bases from V and 2 bases from J, leaving 21 bases between. Germline values: CDR1 MDHEN, CDR2 SYDVKM. The CDR3 extends over 17 amino acids. The source of the sample is a study of blood T cell repertoires in COVID-19. Study-level background: T cells, B-cell-depleted T cells, or PBMCs provided the cDNA or gDNA that served as material.

TCRdb's table, derived via immunoSEQ multiplex PCR, lists solely in-frame clones and lacks some. Of 390,000 or so clones in the sample, 70% to 90% were seen once. The chain carries TRBV28 and TRBJ2-7; weak D call: TRBD2 (6 bases). This TCR came from a woman in her thirties with COVID-19, enrolled during active disease. Specimen: peripheral blood. The CDR3 DNA reads as TGTGCCAGCAGTTGGGGGGAAGAGCCAACTCCCACCTACGAGCAGTACTTC. Its translation is CASSWGEEPTPTYEQYF.